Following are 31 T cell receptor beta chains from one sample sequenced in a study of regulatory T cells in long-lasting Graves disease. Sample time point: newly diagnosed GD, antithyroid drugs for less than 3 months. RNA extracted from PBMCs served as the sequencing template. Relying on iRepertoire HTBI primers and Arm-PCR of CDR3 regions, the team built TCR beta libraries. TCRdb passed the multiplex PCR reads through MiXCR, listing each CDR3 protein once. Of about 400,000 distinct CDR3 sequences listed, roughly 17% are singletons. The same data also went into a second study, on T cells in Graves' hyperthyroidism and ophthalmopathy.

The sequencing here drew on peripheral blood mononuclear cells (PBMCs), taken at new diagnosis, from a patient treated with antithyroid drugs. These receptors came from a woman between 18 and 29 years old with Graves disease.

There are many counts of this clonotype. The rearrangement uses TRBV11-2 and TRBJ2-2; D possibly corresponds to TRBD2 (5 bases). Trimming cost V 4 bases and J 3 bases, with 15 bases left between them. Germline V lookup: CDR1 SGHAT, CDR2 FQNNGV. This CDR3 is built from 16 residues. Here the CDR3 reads CASSSRSSVHTGELFF. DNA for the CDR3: TGTGCCAGCAGCTCCCGGAGTAGCGTCCACACCGGGGAGCTGTTTTTT.

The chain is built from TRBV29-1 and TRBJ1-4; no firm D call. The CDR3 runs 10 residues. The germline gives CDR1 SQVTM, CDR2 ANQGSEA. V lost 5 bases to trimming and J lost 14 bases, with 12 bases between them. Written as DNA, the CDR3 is TGCAGCGTTTACACTGGGTGGCTGTTTTTT. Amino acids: CSVYTGWLFF.

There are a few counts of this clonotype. The CDR3 region is CAWSDSSAWVLTF. For the CDR3, the DNA is TGTGCCTGGAGTGACTCCAGTGCCTGGGTCCTGACTTTC. This chain links TRBV30 with TRBJ2-6, with D hard to call. Germline CDR1 reads GTSNPN; CDR2 reads SVGIG (reference sequence). V shed 1 base and J shed 13 bases, with 14 bases lying between them. The CDR3 loop spans 13 amino acids.

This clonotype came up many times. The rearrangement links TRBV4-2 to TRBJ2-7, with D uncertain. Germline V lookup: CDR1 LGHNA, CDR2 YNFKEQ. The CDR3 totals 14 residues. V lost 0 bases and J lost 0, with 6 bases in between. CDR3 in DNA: TGTGCCAGCAGCCAAGATAGGAGCTCCTACGAGCAGTACTTC. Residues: CASSQDRSSYEQYF.

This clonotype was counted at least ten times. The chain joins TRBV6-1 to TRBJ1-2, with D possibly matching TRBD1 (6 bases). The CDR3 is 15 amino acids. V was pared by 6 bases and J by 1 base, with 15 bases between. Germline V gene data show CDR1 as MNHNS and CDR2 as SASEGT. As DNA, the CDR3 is TGTGCCAGCAGCGAAACAGGGAGCTATAACTATGGCTACACCTTC. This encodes CASSETGSYNYGYTF.

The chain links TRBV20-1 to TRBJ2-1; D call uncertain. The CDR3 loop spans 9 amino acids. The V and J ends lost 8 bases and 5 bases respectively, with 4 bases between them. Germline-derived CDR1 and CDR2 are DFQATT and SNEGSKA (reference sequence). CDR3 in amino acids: CSSDNEQFF. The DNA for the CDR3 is TGCAGTTCAGACAATGAGCAGTTCTTC.

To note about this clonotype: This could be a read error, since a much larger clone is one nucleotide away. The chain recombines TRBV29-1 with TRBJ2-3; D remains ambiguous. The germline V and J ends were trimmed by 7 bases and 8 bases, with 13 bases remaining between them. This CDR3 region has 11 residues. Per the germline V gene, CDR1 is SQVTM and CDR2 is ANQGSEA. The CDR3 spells CSAGRAGTQYF. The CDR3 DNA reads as TGCAGCGCCGGTAGGGCAGGTACGCAGTATTTT.

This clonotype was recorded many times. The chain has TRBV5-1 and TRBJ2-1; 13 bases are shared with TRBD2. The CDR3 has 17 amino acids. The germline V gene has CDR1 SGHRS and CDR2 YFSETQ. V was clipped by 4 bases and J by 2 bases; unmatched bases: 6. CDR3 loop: CASSRTSGGTPYNEQFF. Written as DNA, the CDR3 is TGCGCCAGCAGCCGGACTAGCGGGGGCACCCCCTACAATGAGCAGTTCTTC.

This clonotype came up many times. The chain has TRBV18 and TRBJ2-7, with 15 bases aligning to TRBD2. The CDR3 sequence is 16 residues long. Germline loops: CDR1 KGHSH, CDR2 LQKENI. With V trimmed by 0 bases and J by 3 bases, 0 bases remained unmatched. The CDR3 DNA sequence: TGTGCCAGCTCACCACCGGGACTAGCGGGGGGCTACGAGCAGTACTTC. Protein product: CASSPPGLAGGYEQYF. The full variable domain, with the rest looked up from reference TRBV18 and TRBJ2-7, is NAGVMQNPRHLVRRRGQEARLRCSPMKGHSHVYWYRQLPEEGLKFMVYLQKENIIDESGMPKERFSAEFPKEGPSILRIQQVVRGDSAAYFCASSPPGLAGGYEQYFGPGTRLTVT.

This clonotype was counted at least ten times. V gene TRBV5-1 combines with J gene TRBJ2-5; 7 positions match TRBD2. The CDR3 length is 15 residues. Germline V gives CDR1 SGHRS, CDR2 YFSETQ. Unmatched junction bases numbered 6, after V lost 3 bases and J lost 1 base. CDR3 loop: CASSSSGPPQETQYF. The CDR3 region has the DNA TGCGCCAGCAGCTCTAGCGGCCCACCCCAAGAGACCCAGTACTTC.

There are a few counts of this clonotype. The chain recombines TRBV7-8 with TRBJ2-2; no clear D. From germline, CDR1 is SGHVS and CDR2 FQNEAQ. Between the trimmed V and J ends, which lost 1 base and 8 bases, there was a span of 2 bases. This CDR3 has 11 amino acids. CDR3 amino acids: CASSLDGELFF. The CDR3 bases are TGTGCCAGCAGCTTAGATGGGGAGCTGTTTTTT.

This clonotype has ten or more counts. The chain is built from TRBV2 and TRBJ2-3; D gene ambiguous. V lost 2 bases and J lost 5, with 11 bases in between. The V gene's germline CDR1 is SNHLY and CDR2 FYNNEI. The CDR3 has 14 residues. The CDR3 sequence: CASSETGVRDTQYF. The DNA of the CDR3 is TGTGCCAGCAGTGAAACTGGTGTTCGAGATACGCAGTATTTT.

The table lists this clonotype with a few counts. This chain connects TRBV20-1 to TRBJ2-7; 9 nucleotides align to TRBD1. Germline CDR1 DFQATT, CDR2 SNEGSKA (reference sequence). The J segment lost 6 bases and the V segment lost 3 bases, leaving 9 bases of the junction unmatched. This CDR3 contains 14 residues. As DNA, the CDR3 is TGCAGTGCTAGCCCCGGGACAGGGACCTGCGAGCAGTACTTC. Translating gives CSASPGTGTCEQYF.

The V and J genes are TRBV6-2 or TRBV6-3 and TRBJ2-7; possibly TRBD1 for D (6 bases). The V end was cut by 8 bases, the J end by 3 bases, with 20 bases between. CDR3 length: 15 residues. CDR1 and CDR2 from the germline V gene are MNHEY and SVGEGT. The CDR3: CASSPEPGDDYEQYF. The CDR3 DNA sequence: TGTGCCAGCTCTCCTGAGCCAGGGGATGACTACGAGCAGTACTTC.

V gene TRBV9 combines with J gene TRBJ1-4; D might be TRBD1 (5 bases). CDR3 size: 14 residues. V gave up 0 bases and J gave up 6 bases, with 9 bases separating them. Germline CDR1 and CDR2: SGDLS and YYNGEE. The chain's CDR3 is CASSVGREDEKLFF. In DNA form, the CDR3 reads TGTGCCAGCAGCGTAGGCAGGGAGGATGAAAAACTGTTTTTT.

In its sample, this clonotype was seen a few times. CDR3 amino acids: CASSRDAREDTQYF. CDR3 in DNA: TGTGCCAGCTCGCGGGATGCTAGGGAAGATACGCAGTATTTT. The gene calls are TRBV18 and TRBJ2-3; D may be TRBD2 (6 bases). Germline CDR1 reads KGHSH; CDR2 reads LQKENI. The CDR3 is 14 amino acids. V lost 6 bases and J 5 bases, leaving 15 bases between the germline ends. Filled out from reference TRBV18 and TRBJ2-3, the complete variable domain reads NAGVMQNPRHLVRRRGQEARLRCSPMKGHSHVYWYRQLPEEGLKFMVYLQKENIIDESGMPKERFSAEFPKEGPSILRIQQVVRGDSAAYFCASSRDAREDTQYFGPGTRLTVL.

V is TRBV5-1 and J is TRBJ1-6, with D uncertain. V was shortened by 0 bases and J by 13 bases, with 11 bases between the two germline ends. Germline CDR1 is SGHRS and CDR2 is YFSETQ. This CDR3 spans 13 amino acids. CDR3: CASSLGQPDPLHF. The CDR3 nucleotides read TGCGCCAGCAGCTTGGGCCAGCCCGATCCCCTCCACTTT.

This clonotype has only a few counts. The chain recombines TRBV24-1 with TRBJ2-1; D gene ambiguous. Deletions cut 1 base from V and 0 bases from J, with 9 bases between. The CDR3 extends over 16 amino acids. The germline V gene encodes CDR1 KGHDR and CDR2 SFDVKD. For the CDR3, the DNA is TGTGCCACCAGTGATTTTTCACATCACTCCTACAATGAGCAGTTCTTC. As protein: CATSDFSHHSYNEQFF.

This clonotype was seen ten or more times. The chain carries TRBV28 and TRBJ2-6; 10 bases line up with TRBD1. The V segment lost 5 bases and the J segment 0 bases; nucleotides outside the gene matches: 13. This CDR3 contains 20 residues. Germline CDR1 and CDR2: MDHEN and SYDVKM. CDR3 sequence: CASSPRDGQGVPSGANVLTF. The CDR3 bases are TGTGCCAGCAGTCCGCGCGACGGACAGGGGGTTCCCTCTGGGGCCAACGTCCTGACTTTC.

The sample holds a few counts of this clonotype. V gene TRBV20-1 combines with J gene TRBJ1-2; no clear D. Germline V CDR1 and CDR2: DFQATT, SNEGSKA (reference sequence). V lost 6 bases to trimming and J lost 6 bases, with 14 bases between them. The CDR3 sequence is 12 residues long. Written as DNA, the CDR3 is TGCAGTGCCGGGCGGCAGGTGGATGGCTACACCTTC. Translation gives CSAGRQVDGYTF.

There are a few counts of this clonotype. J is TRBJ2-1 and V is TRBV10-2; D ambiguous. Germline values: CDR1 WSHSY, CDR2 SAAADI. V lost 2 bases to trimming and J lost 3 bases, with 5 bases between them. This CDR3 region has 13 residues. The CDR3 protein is CASSENLYNEQFF. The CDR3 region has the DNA TGCGCCAGCAGTGAGAACCTCTACAATGAGCAGTTCTTC.

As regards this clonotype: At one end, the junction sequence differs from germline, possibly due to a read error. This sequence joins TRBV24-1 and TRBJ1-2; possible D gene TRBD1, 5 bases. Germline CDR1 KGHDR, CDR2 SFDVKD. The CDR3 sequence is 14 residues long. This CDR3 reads CAISDTAGSYGYTF. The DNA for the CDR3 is TGTGCCATCAGTGACACAGCAGGGTCCTATGGCTACACCTTC.

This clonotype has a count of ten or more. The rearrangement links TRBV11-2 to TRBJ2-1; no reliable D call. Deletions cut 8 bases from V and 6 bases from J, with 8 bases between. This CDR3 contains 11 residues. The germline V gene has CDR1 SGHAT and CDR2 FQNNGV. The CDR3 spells CASLFTNEQFF. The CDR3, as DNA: TGTGCCAGCCTGTTCACCAATGAGCAGTTCTTC.

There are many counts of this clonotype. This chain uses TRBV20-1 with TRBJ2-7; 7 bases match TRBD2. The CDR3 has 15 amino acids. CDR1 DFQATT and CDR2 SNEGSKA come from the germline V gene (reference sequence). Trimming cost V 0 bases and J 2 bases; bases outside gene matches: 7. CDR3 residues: CSARDTETSPYEQYF. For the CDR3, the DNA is TGCAGTGCTAGAGACACGGAGACTAGCCCCTACGAGCAGTACTTC.

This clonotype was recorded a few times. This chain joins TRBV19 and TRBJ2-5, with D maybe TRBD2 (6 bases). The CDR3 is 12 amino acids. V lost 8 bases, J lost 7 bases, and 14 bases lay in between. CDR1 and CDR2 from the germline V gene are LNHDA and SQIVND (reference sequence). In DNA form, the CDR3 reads TGTGCCAGTTCCGAGGGAGGTCGGACCCAGTACTTC. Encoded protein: CASSEGGRTQYF.

The CDR3 loop is CASRPGGTNTIYF. The CDR3 nucleotides are TGTGCCAGCAGGCCAGGGGGTACAAACACCATATATTTT. The chain is built from TRBV12-3 or TRBV12-4 and TRBJ1-3; the match to TRBD1 covers 7 bases. V dropped 6 bases and J dropped 6; count of bases not matched to a gene: 5. The CDR3 spans 13 residues.

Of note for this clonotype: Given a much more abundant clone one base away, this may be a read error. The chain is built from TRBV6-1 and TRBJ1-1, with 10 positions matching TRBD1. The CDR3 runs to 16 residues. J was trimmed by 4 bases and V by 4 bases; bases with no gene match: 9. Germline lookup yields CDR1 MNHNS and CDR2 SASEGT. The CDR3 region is CASSVPGQGTRTEAFF. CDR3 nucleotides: TGTGCCAGCAGTGTGCCGGGACAGGGGACCCGCACTGAAGCTTTCTTT.

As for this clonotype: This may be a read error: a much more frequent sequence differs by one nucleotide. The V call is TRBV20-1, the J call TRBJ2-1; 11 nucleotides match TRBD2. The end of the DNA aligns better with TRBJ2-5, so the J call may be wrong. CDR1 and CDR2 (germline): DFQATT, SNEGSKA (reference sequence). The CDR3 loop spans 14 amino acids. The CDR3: CSAFSGGAQETQYF. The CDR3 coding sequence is TGCAGTGCCTTTAGCGGGGGGGCCCAAGAGACCCAGTACTTC.

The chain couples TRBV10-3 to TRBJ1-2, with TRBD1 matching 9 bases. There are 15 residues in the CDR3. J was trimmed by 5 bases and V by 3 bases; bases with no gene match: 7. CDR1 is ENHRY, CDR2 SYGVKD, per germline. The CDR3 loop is CAISDTGTGSYGYTF. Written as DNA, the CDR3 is TGTGCCATCAGTGATACCGGGACAGGGAGTTATGGCTACACCTTC.

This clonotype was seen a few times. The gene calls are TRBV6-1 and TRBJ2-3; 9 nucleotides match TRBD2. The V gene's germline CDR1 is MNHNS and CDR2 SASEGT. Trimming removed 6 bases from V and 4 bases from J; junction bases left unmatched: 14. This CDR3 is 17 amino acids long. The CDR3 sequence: CASRRAGGLRGADTQYF. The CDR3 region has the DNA TGTGCCAGCAGGCGGGCGGGGGGGCTACGGGGAGCAGATACGCAGTATTTT.

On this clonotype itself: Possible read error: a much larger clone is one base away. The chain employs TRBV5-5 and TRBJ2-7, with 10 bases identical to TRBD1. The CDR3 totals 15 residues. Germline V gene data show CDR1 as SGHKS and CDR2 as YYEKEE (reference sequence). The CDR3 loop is CASSRTGQGTYEQYF. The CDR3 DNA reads TGCGCCAGCAGCAGGACGGGACAGGGGACCTACGAGCAGTACTTC.